One sample yielded the 17 T cell receptor beta chains listed below, sequenced in a study of Graves' ophthalmopathy and Graves' hyperthyroidism. RNA transcripts served as template for amplifying TCR beta CDR3 sequences. HTBI primers served in a first-round RT-PCR, which a second-round multiplex PCR followed. One entry per CDR3 protein results from TCRdb running MiXCR on the multiplex PCR reads. The sample has approximately 1.2 million distinct CDR3 sequences; 36% are singletons. The sample comprised peripheral blood or thyroid tissue (not recorded which). The receptor source for this set is an adult man with Graves' hyperthyroidism.

Comments on this clonotype: A much larger clone lies a single base off, so this may be a read error. The chain combines TRBV6-5 with TRBJ1-1; no clear D gene. V lost 6 bases and J 1 base, leaving 9 bases between the germline ends. Germline-derived CDR1 and CDR2 are MNHEY and SVGAGI. This CDR3 is built from 13 residues. The CDR3: CASRQNRNTEAFF. DNA for the CDR3: TGTGCCAGCAGGCAGAATAGGAACACTGAAGCTTTCTTT.

The sample holds a few counts of this clonotype. In DNA form, the CDR3 reads TGCAGTGCTAGGGAAACAGGGAGGACCGGGGAGCTGTTTTTT. Residues: CSARETGRTGELFF. This rearrangement joins TRBV20-1 to TRBJ2-2, with D perhaps TRBD1 or TRBD2 (6 bases each). The CDR3 sequence is 14 residues long. CDR1 and CDR2 from the germline V gene are DFQATT and SNEGSKA (reference sequence). Trimming removed 3 bases at V and 5 bases at J, with 13 bases between.

In this sample, this clonotype turned up many times. The chain uses TRBV7-9 and TRBJ2-5, with D unresolved. The germline gives CDR1 SEHNR, CDR2 FQNEAQ (reference sequence). Trimming stripped 1 base from V and 4 bases from J, with 13 bases between. The CDR3 is made up of 15 amino acids. In DNA, the CDR3 is TGTGCCAGCAGCTTAGGGAACTGGTTGGGAGAGACCCAGTACTTC. It translates to CASSLGNWLGETQYF. The complete variable domain, with remaining parts taken from reference TRBV7-9 and TRBJ2-5, reads DTGVSQNPRHKITKRGQNVTFRCDPISEHNRLYWYRQTLGQGPEFLTYFQNEAQLEKSRLLSDRFSAERPKGSFSTLEIQRTEQGDSAMYLCASSLGNWLGETQYFGPGTRLLVL.

The rearrangement links TRBV6-2 or TRBV6-3 to TRBJ2-2, with TRBD2 matching over 9 bases. V dropped 11 bases and J dropped 4; count of bases not matched to a gene: 11. Looked up from germline, CDR1 is MNHEY and CDR2 is SVGEGT. The CDR3 runs 15 residues. CDR3 DNA sequence: TGTGCCGCGGGGGGGGGACCCGCACGCACCGGGGAGCTGTTTTTT. It specifies CAAGGGPARTGELFF.

This clonotype occurred many times. The gene calls are TRBV7-9 and TRBJ1-1; D uncertain. The germline CDR1 and CDR2 sequences are SEHNR and FQNEAQ (reference sequence). CDR3 length equals 14 residues. Trimming took off 6 bases at V and 1 base at J, with 12 bases between the two ends. CDR3 region: CASSSIRTNTEAFF. Written as DNA, the CDR3 is TGTGCCAGCAGTTCCATCAGGACGAACACTGAAGCTTTCTTT.

This clonotype was seen only a few times. This sequence joins TRBV3-1 and TRBJ2-7; TRBD2 is a possible D gene (7 bases). The CDR3 loop spans 16 amino acids. The V gene lost 1 base and the J gene lost 0 bases, with 13 bases spanning the gap. The germline gives CDR1 LGHDT, CDR2 YNNKEL (reference sequence). CDR3: CASSQAGGRSSYEQYF. CDR3 sequence (DNA): TGTGCCAGCAGCCAAGCGGGGGGCAGGAGCTCCTACGAGCAGTACTTC.

The chain employs TRBV28 and TRBJ2-7; maybe TRBD2 (6 bases). Trimming took 1 base from V and 4 from J, leaving 14 bases between them. The CDR3 consists of 15 residues. The germline V gene has CDR1 MDHEN and CDR2 SYDVKM. The CDR3 DNA reads as TGTGCCAGCAGTTTATTGTCAGGGAGGCAGTACGAGCAGTACTTC. As protein: CASSLLSGRQYEQYF.

The gene calls are TRBV11-2 and TRBJ1-6, with D perhaps TRBD1 (6 bases). Trimming shortened V by 5 bases and J by 3 bases, and 14 bases separated the two germline ends. CDR1 and CDR2 (germline): SGHAT, FQNNGV. This CDR3 comprises 16 residues. The CDR3 sequence is CASSTATGDYNSPLHF. The CDR3 DNA follows: TGTGCCAGCAGCACGGCGACAGGTGACTATAATTCACCCCTCCACTTT.

This clonotype was counted at least ten times. The DNA of the CDR3 is TGTGCCAGCCGCCCCGGATTAGCCCTCCAAGAGACCCAGTACTTC. This encodes CASRPGLALQETQYF. The rearrangement links TRBV2 to TRBJ2-5; no definite D call. The CDR3 loop spans 15 amino acids. Between the trimmed V and J ends, which lost 8 bases and 1 base, there was a span of 17 bases. Germline V gene lookup returns CDR1 SNHLY and CDR2 FYNNEI.

J is TRBJ1-4 and V is TRBV5-8; tentatively, D is TRBD1 (6 bases). V was clipped by 4 bases and J by 7 bases, with 17 bases between them. CDR1 and CDR2 (germline): SGHTS, YDEGEE. This CDR3 has 15 residues. The CDR3 region is CASSPRDTRGEKLFF. The CDR3 DNA reads as TGTGCCAGCAGCCCAAGGGACACGAGGGGTGAAAAACTGTTTTTT.

This clonotype was observed many times. As DNA, the CDR3 is TGTGCCACCAGTGATTCCCATGGACCCCTCGAGGATGGCTACACCTTC. Translated, it gives CATSDSHGPLEDGYTF. The chain combines TRBV24-1 with TRBJ1-2; no clear D gene. In germline, CDR1 is KGHDR, CDR2 SFDVKD. The length of the CDR3 is 16 residues. Trimming left V 2 bases short and J 6 bases short, with 18 bases between.

This chain links TRBV7-9 with TRBJ2-7, with 12 bases aligning to TRBD1. The CDR3 covers 15 residues. Germline V gene data show CDR1 as SEHNR and CDR2 as FQNEAQ (reference sequence). V dropped 5 bases and J dropped 6; count of bases not matched to a gene: 8. The CDR3 coding sequence is TGTGCCAGCAGCCCGCGGGGGGGACAGGGGGCCGAGCAGTACTTC. Translation gives CASSPRGGQGAEQYF.

At least ten counts were recorded for this clonotype. The chain employs TRBV7-9 and TRBJ1-2; perhaps TRBD1 as D (6 bases). Trimming removed 2 bases at V and 4 bases at J, with 14 bases between. CDR1 is SEHNR, CDR2 FQNEAQ, per germline (reference sequence). CDR3 size: 15 residues. The CDR3 bases are TGTGCCAGCAGCTTAAGGGCGGACAGCCCCTATGGCTACACCTTC. Encoded protein: CASSLRADSPYGYTF.

This clonotype was detected ten times or more. The chain joins TRBV7-2 to TRBJ2-2, with unresolved D. V shed 1 base and J shed 5 bases, with 11 bases lying between them. This CDR3 spans 15 amino acids. Germline loops: CDR1 SGHTA, CDR2 FQGNSA. As DNA, the CDR3 is TGTGCCAGCAGCTTAGATCTTTGGCAAACCGGGGAGCTGTTTTTT. Its translation is CASSLDLWQTGELFF.

This clonotype was found a few times. The chain is built from TRBV14 and TRBJ1-4, with D possibly being TRBD1 (5 bases). CDR1 is SGHDN, CDR2 FVKESK, per germline. This CDR3 contains 16 residues. The V end lost 0 bases, the J end lost 5 bases, and 13 bases lay between the germline ends. CDR3 in DNA: TGTGCCAGCAGCCAAGATAGGGGCGGAGTGAATGAAAAACTGTTTTTT. It is translated as CASSQDRGGVNEKLFF.

The rearrangement uses TRBV5-5 and TRBJ1-1; unclear D gene. The CDR3 sequence is 14 residues long. The V gene's germline CDR1 is SGHKS and CDR2 YYEKEE (reference sequence). V was pared by 7 bases and J by 2 bases, with 15 bases between. The DNA for the CDR3 is TGTGCCAGCTCACCACGGCAGATAAACACTGAAGCTTTCTTT. This gives the protein CASSPRQINTEAFF.

This clonotype was counted many times. The chain combines TRBV15 with TRBJ2-2, with 9 bases lining up with TRBD1. Per germline, CDR1 LNHNV and CDR2 YYDKDF (reference sequence). The V segment lost 2 bases and the J segment 2 bases; nucleotides outside the gene matches: 3. This CDR3 is built from 16 residues. CDR3 sequence: CATSRQGQGNTGELFF. For the CDR3, the DNA is TGTGCCACCAGCAGACAGGGACAGGGTAACACCGGGGAGCTGTTTTTT.